The following is a T cell receptor beta chain sequence with its context. Its antigen is as yet unknown. This entry comes from a study of T cell responses to AZD1222 COVID-19 vaccine. Findings and caveats of the study: White British people made up most donors, females outnumbered males, and clonal diversity was possibly underestimated. Sampling captured repertoires only after the peak T cell response. With two AZD1222 doses given, Spike-specific TCR breadth and depth both rose.

Only in-frame clones appear in the TCRdb table, and some are missing; sequencing was by immunoSEQ multiplex PCR. This table has about 180,000 clones, 85% to 90% appearing once. The TCR was taken from an adult in good health. The starting material was peripheral blood, obtained on day 0 of AZD1222 vaccination.

CDR3 nucleotide sequence: TGTGCCAGCAGCTTTAGCCGGGACCAGCCCCAGCATTTT. Translation: CASSFSRDQPQHF. The genes are TRBV7-9 and TRBJ1-5; a weak D match, TRBD1 (5 bases). Germline V CDR1 and CDR2: SEHNR, FQNEAQ (reference sequence). The CDR3 runs 13 residues. V lost 3 bases, J lost 7 bases, and 10 bases lay in between.